Each of the 6 T cell receptor beta chains below was sequenced from the same sample in a study of cytotoxic CD8 clonotypes in ibrutinib-treated CLL. Using immunoSEQ multiplex PCR, the repertoire was profiled, and TCRdb retains in-frame clones only, with some absent. The sample includes about 49,000 clones, 53% seen only once; the top ten take around a third. Sequences were derived from PBMCs, sampled after 12 months of ibrutinib treatment. The source is a human donor with chronic lymphocytic leukemia.

The genes are TRBV28 and TRBJ1-2; D remains ambiguous. Germline V gene lookup returns CDR1 MDHEN and CDR2 SYDVKM. V was cut by 8 bases and J by 8 bases, with 18 bases left in between. The CDR3 is 13 amino acids. CDR3 sequence reads: CASGSPSALGYTF. The DNA for the CDR3 is TGTGCCAGCGGGTCCCCGTCGGCACTCGGCTACACCTTC.

The chain's CDR3 is CASRDRVGQGPQHF. CDR3 nucleotide sequence: TGCGCCAGCAGAGACAGGGTAGGGCAGGGGCCCCAGCATTTT. J is TRBJ1-5 and V is TRBV23-1; 7 nucleotides match TRBD1. TRBV23-1 is an ORF, with its function uncertain. Trimming cost V 6 bases and J 9 bases; bases outside gene matches: 11. This CDR3 is 14 amino acids long.

The V call is TRBV28, the J call TRBJ1-3; unclear D gene. This CDR3 region has 15 residues. CDR1 MDHEN and CDR2 SYDVKM come from the germline V gene. Trimming left V 7 bases short and J 0 bases short, with 13 bases between. In DNA form, the CDR3 reads TGTGCCAGCAAATCGACTCAGAGCTCTGGAAACACCATATATTTT. It yields the protein CASKSTQSSGNTIYF.

V usage is TRBV27 and J usage is TRBJ2-4, with D possibly TRBD2 on 6 matching bases. Germline V CDR1 and CDR2: MNHEY, SMNVEV (reference sequence). Trimming took 2 bases from V and 4 from J, leaving 15 bases between them. The CDR3 is 16 amino acids. For the CDR3, the DNA is TGTGCCAGCAGTTTAAGACCGGGAGCTGGGAAAAACATTCAGTACTTC. It is translated as CASSLRPGAGKNIQYF.

The chain links TRBV4-1 to TRBJ2-7, with 7 bases lining up with TRBD1. V was clipped by 3 bases and J by 3 bases; unmatched bases: 8. Per germline, CDR1 MGHRA and CDR2 YSYEKL. The CDR3 loop spans 15 amino acids. The CDR3 reads CASSQALGQYYEQYF. CDR3 nucleotides: TGCGCCAGCAGCCAGGCTTTGGGACAGTACTACGAGCAGTACTTC.

This clone was seen only a few times. The chain uses TRBV2 and TRBJ1-1; no firm D call. This CDR3 has 13 residues. Germline loops: CDR1 SNHLY, CDR2 FYNNEI. The V end was cut by 4 bases, the J end by 5 bases, with 11 bases between. DNA for the CDR3: TGTGCCAGCAGTGGACCTTTCAGGACTGAAGCTTTCTTT. Protein product: CASSGPFRTEAFF.